A selection of T cell receptor beta chains follows, all from one sample in a study of OX40 agonist ivuxolimab in advanced cancers. Clones were sequenced by immunoSEQ multiplex PCR, and TCRdb holds only the in-frame ones, with some missing. The sample lists more than 9,000 clones, 63% seen once, with 46% in the top ten. Source: CD4+ or CD8+ T cells sorted from blood, taken in a trial of the OX40 agonist ivuxolimab. The receptors here all came from an adult with an advanced solid tumor such as melanoma, head and neck, liver or kidney cancer. CDR3s include the opening cysteine and the closing phenylalanine or tryptophan. D genes are given only for firm matches. A row's size may be missing; if present it is once, few, many or a size class.

CDR3: CASSLELATYEQYF
DNA: TGTGCCAGCAGCTTAGAATTAGCTACCTACGAGCAGTACTTC
J: TRBJ2-7
D: .
V: TRBV7-9
size: .

CDR3: CASSPPQQDGYTF
DNA: TGTGCCAGCTCACCACCCCAGCAGGATGGCTACACCTTC
J: TRBJ1-2
D: .
V: TRBV18
size: .

CDR3: CASSQGLGHINSPLHF
DNA: TGCGCCAGCAGCCAAGGCCTCGGACACATTAATTCACCCCTCCACTTT
J: TRBJ1-6
D: .
V: TRBV4-1
size: .

CDR3: CASSIGGTRSYNEQFF
DNA: TGTGCCAGCAGCATAGGGGGGACTCGGAGCTACAATGAGCAGTTCTTC
J: TRBJ2-1
D: .
V: TRBV2
size: .

CDR3: CASTLRAQGASGYTF
DNA: TGTGCCAGTACTCTAAGGGCGCAGGGGGCAAGTGGCTACACCTTC
J: TRBJ1-2
D: TRBD1
V: TRBV19
size: .

CDR3: CASSDRGRLYEQYF
DNA: TGCGCCAGCAGTGACCGCGGGAGGCTCTACGAGCAGTACTTC
J: TRBJ2-7
D: TRBD2
V: TRBV10-2
size: .

CDR3: CASSLGMGGYTF
DNA: TGTGCCAGCAGCTTAGGAATGGGTGGCTACACCTTC
J: TRBJ1-2
D: .
V: TRBV7-6
size: .

CDR3: CASSQQIQGENTGELFF
DNA: TGCGCCAGCAGCCAGCAGATCCAGGGGGAGAACACCGGGGAGCTGTTTTTT
J: TRBJ2-2
D: TRBD1
V: TRBV4-1
size: .

CDR3: CASSPVTGGQETQYF
DNA: TGCGCCAGCAGCCCGGTCACAGGGGGACAAGAGACCCAGTACTTC
J: TRBJ2-5
D: TRBD1
V: TRBV4-1
size: .

CDR3: CASSLDLGLAGYNEQFF
DNA: TGTGCCAGCAGCTTAGATCTTGGGCTAGCGGGTTACAATGAGCAGTTCTTC
J: TRBJ2-1
D: TRBD2
V: TRBV11-2
size: .

CDR3: CASSEAFRGPHSPLHF
DNA: TGTGCCAGCAGTGAAGCTTTCAGGGGGCCGCATTCACCCCTCCACTTT
J: TRBJ1-6
D: TRBD1
V: TRBV6-1
size: .

CDR3: CASSLRWRTEAFF
DNA: TGTGCCAGCAGTTTACGTTGGAGGACTGAAGCTTTCTTT
J: TRBJ1-1
D: .
V: TRBV28
size: .

CDR3: CASSSPWTSGNTIYF
DNA: TGTGCCAGCAGCTCACCGTGGACGTCCGGAAACACCATATATTTT
J: TRBJ1-3
D: .
V: TRBV7-9
size: few

CDR3: CASIHTGSNEKLFF
DNA: TGTGCCAGCATCCATACCGGGAGTAATGAAAAACTGTTTTTT
J: TRBJ1-4
D: .
V: TRBV6-9
size: .

CDR3: CASSQDRETQYF
DNA: TGCGCCAGCAGCCAAGATCGAGAGACGCAGTATTTT
J: TRBJ2-3
D: .
V: TRBV4-1
size: few

CDR3: CASSSGQGHQPQHF
DNA: TGTGCCAGCAGCTCCGGACAGGGTCATCAGCCCCAGCATTTT
J: TRBJ1-5
D: TRBD1
V: TRBV7-8
size: .

CDR3: CASSFTRIQGPGGYTF
DNA: TGTGCCAGCAGCTTCACACGTATCCAGGGGCCGGGAGGCTACACCTTC
J: TRBJ1-2
D: .
V: TRBV7-9
size: .

CDR3: CASSQDGTGSYEQYF
DNA: TGTGCCAGCAGTCAGGACGGGACAGGCTCCTACGAGCAGTACTTC
J: TRBJ2-7
D: TRBD1
V: TRBV28
size: .

CDR3: CATSRPQGVVDGRYPDTQYF
DNA: TGTGCCACCAGCAGGCCCCAGGGGGTGGTTGACGGGAGGTATCCGGATACGCAGTATTTT
J: TRBJ2-3
D: .
V: TRBV15
size: .

CDR3: CASSLGVGGSYEQYF
DNA: TGTGCCAGCAGCTTAGGGGTGGGGGGTTCCTACGAGCAGTACTTC
J: TRBJ2-7
D: .
V: TRBV7-6
size: .

CDR3: CASSVTSGVQETQYF
DNA: TGTGCCAGCAGTGTGACTAGCGGGGTTCAAGAGACCCAGTACTTC
J: TRBJ2-5
D: TRBD2
V: TRBV6-5
size: .

CDR3: CASSYSSAVSYNEQFF
DNA: TGTGCCAGCAGTTACTCTTCGGCGGTTTCCTACAATGAGCAGTTCTTC
J: TRBJ2-1
D: .
V: TRBV6-5
size: .

CDR3: CASSVVGTGSTEAFF
DNA: TGTGCCAGCAGCGTAGTGGGGACAGGGAGCACTGAAGCTTTCTTT
J: TRBJ1-1
D: TRBD1
V: TRBV9
size: .

CDR3: CASSHRQAAYGYTF
DNA: TGTGCCAGCAGCCACCGACAGGCTGCCTATGGCTACACCTTC
J: TRBJ1-2
D: .
V: TRBV5-6
size: .

CDR3: CASSLEAGGGYTF
DNA: TGTGCCAGCAGCTTAGAGGCAGGGGGAGGCTACACCTTC
J: TRBJ1-2
D: TRBD1
V: TRBV7-2
size: medium-sized

CDR3: CASSFLRAHGYTF
DNA: TGTGCCAGCAGTTTCCTAAGGGCCCATGGCTACACCTTC
J: TRBJ1-2
D: .
V: TRBV27
size: .

CDR3: CASSRTQGKAFF
DNA: TGTGCCAGCAGCCGCACACAGGGAAAGGCTTTCTTT
J: TRBJ1-1
D: .
V: TRBV27
size: .

CDR3: CASSANPEREGLNEQFF
DNA: TGTGCCAGCAGCGCCAACCCCGAGCGGGAGGGATTGAATGAGCAGTTCTTC
J: TRBJ2-1
D: TRBD2
V: TRBV9
size: .

CDR3: CASSIGLAGSYNEQFF
DNA: TGTGCCAGTAGTATCGGACTAGCGGGTTCCTACAATGAGCAGTTCTTC
J: TRBJ2-1
D: TRBD2
V: TRBV19
size: .

CDR3: CASSVDRRLNYGYTF
DNA: TGTGCCAGCAGCGTTGACAGACGTCTTAACTATGGCTACACCTTC
J: TRBJ1-2
D: .
V: TRBV5-5
size: few

CDR3: CASSPGTGGMNTEAFF
DNA: TGTGCCAGCAGCCCCGGGACAGGGGGTATGAACACTGAAGCTTTCTTT
J: TRBJ1-1
D: TRBD1
V: TRBV7-9
size: few

CDR3: CASSPGPMENTGELFF
DNA: TGTGCCAGCAGCCCGGGCCCCATGGAGAACACCGGGGAGCTGTTTTTT
J: TRBJ2-2
D: .
V: TRBV7-8
size: many

CDR3: CASSSGSLTDTQYF
DNA: TGTGCCAGCAGTAGCGGGAGCCTCACAGATACGCAGTATTTT
J: TRBJ2-3
D: TRBD2
V: TRBV27
size: few

CDR3: CASSLEGLLSYNEQFF
DNA: TGTGCCAGCAGCTTAGAGGGACTGCTCTCCTACAATGAGCAGTTCTTC
J: TRBJ2-1
D: .
V: TRBV7-6
size: few

CDR3: CASSDGRGAFF
DNA: TGTGCCAGCAGTGACGGGCGAGGGGCTTTCTTT
J: TRBJ1-1
D: .
V: TRBV6-9
size: .

CDR3: CASSLGTYEQYF
DNA: TGTGCCAGCAGCTTAGGGACATACGAGCAGTACTTC
J: TRBJ2-7
D: .
V: TRBV5-4
size: .

CDR3: CASSLNRYEQYF
DNA: TGTGCCAGCAGCTTAAACCGCTACGAGCAGTACTTC
J: TRBJ2-7
D: .
V: TRBV11-2
size: .

CDR3: CASSISTGSYNEQFF
DNA: TGTGCCAGTAGTATAAGCACGGGGTCCTACAATGAGCAGTTCTTC
J: TRBJ2-1
D: .
V: TRBV19
size: .

CDR3: CASTRWANTEAFF
DNA: TGTGCCAGTACCCGGTGGGCGAACACTGAAGCTTTCTTT
J: TRBJ1-1
D: .
V: TRBV19
size: .

CDR3: CASYDGTPIYEQYF
DNA: TGTGCCAGCTATGACGGGACTCCAATCTACGAGCAGTACTTC
J: TRBJ2-7
D: .
V: TRBV6-1
size: once

CDR3: CASSLLGGGDNEQFF
DNA: TGTGCCAGCAGCTTGCTAGGGGGAGGGGACAATGAGCAGTTCTTC
J: TRBJ2-1
D: .
V: TRBV7-3
size: .

CDR3: CASTPDRGSPLHF
DNA: TGTGCCAGCACCCCGGACCGGGGATCACCCCTCCACTTT
J: TRBJ1-6
D: .
V: TRBV7-9
size: .

CDR3: CASSSGTSGYNEQFF
DNA: TGTGCCAGCAGCTCAGGGACTAGCGGATACAATGAGCAGTTCTTC
J: TRBJ2-1
D: TRBD2
V: TRBV13
size: .